These T cell receptor beta chains were read from a single sample in a study of CD8 T cells in Susac syndrome. Using its own MiXCR run on the immunoSEQ multiplex PCR reads, TCRdb lists one record per CDR3 protein. The table shows about 20,000 distinct CDR3 sequences, with roughly 93% occurring only once. The sequenced sample was CD8+ T cells from PBMCs. Receptors were obtained from a human donor in good health. CDR3s include the opening cysteine and the closing phenylalanine or tryptophan. Size tells how often a clone was seen (once, few, many) or the class of an expanded clone, and some rows leave it out.

clone_size | j_call | v_call | cdr3_aa
. | TRBJ2-7 | TRBV29-1 | CSVVRDSYEQYF
. | TRBJ2-3 | TRBV25-1 | CASSELTLDTQFF
. | TRBJ2-7 | TRBV27 | CASSLISRVGEQYF
. | TRBJ1-6 | TRBV5-8 | CASSRSVAGNSPLHF
. | TRBJ1-6 | TRBV19 | CASSITGGGISPLHF
. | TRBJ1-1 | TRBV27 | CASSLAGNTEAFF
. | TRBJ2-4 | TRBV6-2/TRBV6-3 | CASNPTGPQNIQYF
. | TRBJ2-2 | TRBV13 | CASSLEGSETGELFF
. | TRBJ1-1 | TRBV10-2 | CASRTGEAAYTEAFF
. | TRBJ1-1 | TRBV7-9 | CASLGTLNTEAFF
. | TRBJ1-2 | TRBV29-1 | CSVEDGTKVGYTF
. | TRBJ1-1 | TRBV4-3 | CASSQDTPLTEAFF
. | TRBJ1-4 | TRBV27 | CASSLKGTAHNEKLFF
. | TRBJ2-3 | TRBV11-2 | CASSFPEDPADTQYF
. | TRBJ2-2 | TRBV29-1 | CSVGGVPNTGELFF
few | TRBJ1-2 | TRBV6-1 | CASKQGVTLYGYTF
. | TRBJ1-1 | TRBV4-3 | CASSQDRTVLGVDTEAFF
once | TRBJ2-2 | TRBV4-1 | CASSQARVAGRVGELFF